A selection of T cell receptor beta chains follows, all from one sample in a study of vaccination and CD4 T cells after COVID-19. These TCRs are of unknown antigen specificity. TCRdb called the PCR reads again in MiXCR, with one record for every CDR3 protein. Here the sample spans over 8,500 distinct CDR3 sequences, roughly 65% being singletons. Sample: CD4+ T cells from blood, cultured in vitro. The receptors originated from a human donor who had recovered from COVID-19. Both conserved end residues are part of each CDR3. The order of the fields is clone size, J gene, D gene, V gene, CDR3 DNA, CDR3 protein. D genes are given only for firm matches. Clone sizes are given selectively: once, few, many, or a class where the clone is expanded.

clone size: -; J gene: TRBJ2-1; D gene: -; V gene: TRBV20-1; CDR3 DNA: TGCAGTGCTAGACCTCAGGTAGAGCAGTTCTTC; CDR3 protein: CSARPQVEQFF
clone size: -; J gene: TRBJ2-1; D gene: -; V gene: TRBV20-1; CDR3 DNA: TGCAGTGCTCCCGTGGGGAAGTTCGACAATGAGCAGTTCTTC; CDR3 protein: CSAPVGKFDNEQFF
clone size: -; J gene: TRBJ2-3; D gene: -; V gene: TRBV7-2; CDR3 DNA: TGTGCCAGCAGCCCTGTTGGGTATGCAGATACGCAGTATTTT; CDR3 protein: CASSPVGYADTQYF
clone size: -; J gene: TRBJ1-1; D gene: TRBD1; V gene: TRBV7-2; CDR3 DNA: TGTGCCAGCAGCTCACAGGAGTACAGGGGGGCTGAAGCTTTCTTT; CDR3 protein: CASSSQEYRGAEAFF
clone size: -; J gene: TRBJ2-5; D gene: TRBD2; V gene: TRBV20-1; CDR3 DNA: TGCAGTGCTCCGCGGGGGGGGGCAAGAGAGACCCAGTACTTC; CDR3 protein: CSAPRGGARETQYF
clone size: few; J gene: TRBJ2-5; D gene: -; V gene: TRBV20-1; CDR3 DNA: TGCAGTGCTTCCCTCTCCGGTCGAGAGACCCAGTACTTC; CDR3 protein: CSASLSGRETQYF
clone size: -; J gene: TRBJ1-5; D gene: TRBD1; V gene: TRBV6-2/TRBV6-3; CDR3 DNA: TGTGCCAGCACCAGGGGGGGCAGCAATCAGCCCCAGCATTTT; CDR3 protein: CASTRGGSNQPQHF
clone size: -; J gene: TRBJ2-7; D gene: TRBD2; V gene: TRBV28; CDR3 DNA: TGTGCCAGCATACCGGGGGGGTTCTACGAGCAGTACTTC; CDR3 protein: CASIPGGFYEQYF
clone size: -; J gene: TRBJ2-6; D gene: TRBD1; V gene: TRBV20-1; CDR3 DNA: TGCAGTGCTAGTAACTTGAGGGGGCGCGGTTCTGGGGCCAACGTCCTGACTTTC; CDR3 protein: CSASNLRGRGSGANVLTF
clone size: -; J gene: TRBJ2-1; D gene: -; V gene: TRBV20-1; CDR3 DNA: TGCAGTGCTAGGTCGGCTAGCAGAACCTACAATGAGCAGTTCTTC; CDR3 protein: CSARSASRTYNEQFF
clone size: -; J gene: TRBJ2-5; D gene: -; V gene: TRBV7-6; CDR3 DNA: TGTGCCAGCAGTTTAAAGGTCGCGGGAATAGTAGAGACCCAGTACTTC; CDR3 protein: CASSLKVAGIVETQYF
clone size: -; J gene: TRBJ1-1; D gene: -; V gene: TRBV6-1; CDR3 DNA: TGTGCCCACGGTGGCAGTGGCACTGAAGCTTTCTTT; CDR3 protein: CAHGGSGTEAFF
clone size: -; J gene: TRBJ2-5; D gene: -; V gene: TRBV6-2/TRBV6-3; CDR3 DNA: TGTGCCAGCAGTCCAACCGGGACGGTGACCATCCAAGAGACCCAGTACTTC; CDR3 protein: CASSPTGTVTIQETQYF
clone size: few; J gene: TRBJ2-7; D gene: -; V gene: TRBV12-3/TRBV12-4; CDR3 DNA: TGTGCCAGCAGCCCGACAGTCTCCTACGAGCAGTACTTC; CDR3 protein: CASSPTVSYEQYF
clone size: few; J gene: TRBJ1-6; D gene: -; V gene: TRBV27; CDR3 DNA: TGTGCCAGCAGGTTACGTGGAGGGGGCTATAATTCACCCCTCCACTTT; CDR3 protein: CASRLRGGGYNSPLHF
clone size: -; J gene: TRBJ1-2; D gene: -; V gene: TRBV24-1; CDR3 DNA: TGTGCCACCACCGCCGGAGTGGGGTATGGCCACACCTTC; CDR3 protein: CATTAGVGYGHTF
clone size: -; J gene: TRBJ2-7; D gene: -; V gene: TRBV6-5; CDR3 DNA: TGTGCCAGCAGTTACGTCCAGGGGTCGAGCGAGCAGTACTTC; CDR3 protein: CASSYVQGSSEQYF
clone size: -; J gene: TRBJ2-1; D gene: TRBD2; V gene: TRBV7-2; CDR3 DNA: TGTGCCAGCAGCGTATGGGGACTACTTCATGAGCAGTTCTTC; CDR3 protein: CASSVWGLLHEQFF
clone size: -; J gene: TRBJ1-2; D gene: TRBD1; V gene: TRBV24-1; CDR3 DNA: TGTGCCACCAGTGACCCGACAGGGGGCGACTATGGCTACACCTTC; CDR3 protein: CATSDPTGGDYGYTF
clone size: -; J gene: TRBJ1-1; D gene: -; V gene: TRBV6-1; CDR3 DNA: TGTGCCAGCAGTAAGGGACACCCGAACACTGAAGCTTTCTTT; CDR3 protein: CASSKGHPNTEAFF
clone size: -; J gene: TRBJ2-3; D gene: -; V gene: TRBV20-1; CDR3 DNA: TGCAGTGCTTGGGACCCTAGCACAGATACGCAGTATTTT; CDR3 protein: CSAWDPSTDTQYF
clone size: -; J gene: TRBJ2-7; D gene: -; V gene: TRBV7-9; CDR3 DNA: TGTGCCAGCAGCTTACCCCCCACGGCCAATCGCTACGAGCAGTACTTC; CDR3 protein: CASSLPPTANRYEQYF
clone size: few; J gene: TRBJ1-5; D gene: -; V gene: TRBV20-1; CDR3 DNA: TGCAGTGCTAGACGAGATAGCAATCAGCCCCAGCATTTT; CDR3 protein: CSARRDSNQPQHF
clone size: few; J gene: TRBJ2-1; D gene: TRBD1; V gene: TRBV20-1; CDR3 DNA: TGCAGTGCTAGAGACCCCCACGCCGCGACAGGGGGATCGGGTGAGCAGTTCTTC; CDR3 protein: CSARDPHAATGGSGEQFF
clone size: -; J gene: TRBJ1-1; D gene: -; V gene: TRBV6-1; CDR3 DNA: TGTGCCAGCAGTGGGGCAGCGAACACTGAAGCTTTCTTT; CDR3 protein: CASSGAANTEAFF
clone size: -; J gene: TRBJ2-5; D gene: TRBD1; V gene: TRBV6-5; CDR3 DNA: TGTGCCAGCAGTTCACCTAGGACAGGGGGGAAAGAGACCCAGTACTTC; CDR3 protein: CASSSPRTGGKETQYF
clone size: few; J gene: TRBJ1-1; D gene: TRBD1; V gene: TRBV20-1; CDR3 DNA: TGCAGTGCTAGAGAGGGCAGGGGGGGCACTGAAGCTTTCTTT; CDR3 protein: CSAREGRGGTEAFF
clone size: -; J gene: TRBJ1-5; D gene: TRBD1; V gene: TRBV28; CDR3 DNA: TGTGCCAGCAGGGACAGGCTAGGCAATCAGCCCCAGCATTTT; CDR3 protein: CASRDRLGNQPQHF
clone size: -; J gene: TRBJ2-3; D gene: -; V gene: TRBV27; CDR3 DNA: TGTGCCAGCAAGGATGTCGGGAAAGGGACAGATACGCAGTATTTT; CDR3 protein: CASKDVGKGTDTQYF
clone size: -; J gene: TRBJ2-5; D gene: -; V gene: TRBV6-2/TRBV6-3; CDR3 DNA: TGTGCCAGCAGTTACTCTTATCTGGAGGGGGCTTGGGAGACCCAGTACTTC; CDR3 protein: CASSYSYLEGAWETQYF
clone size: -; J gene: TRBJ2-7; D gene: -; V gene: TRBV6-2/TRBV6-3; CDR3 DNA: TGTGCCAGCAGTTACAATCTGGACAGTACGAGTGAGCAGTACTTC; CDR3 protein: CASSYNLDSTSEQYF
clone size: -; J gene: TRBJ1-2; D gene: -; V gene: TRBV20-1; CDR3 DNA: TGCAGTGCGGAACAGGGACACTATGGCTACACCTTC; CDR3 protein: CSAEQGHYGYTF
clone size: medium-sized; J gene: TRBJ2-5; D gene: -; V gene: TRBV24-1; CDR3 DNA: TGTGCCACCAGTGCCCACGGGGTGCAGATCCAAGAGACCCAGTACTTC; CDR3 protein: CATSAHGVQIQETQYF
clone size: few; J gene: TRBJ1-5; D gene: -; V gene: TRBV2; CDR3 DNA: TGTGCCAGCAGTGAGTCCGTTTATCAGCCCCAGCATTTT; CDR3 protein: CASSESVYQPQHF
clone size: -; J gene: TRBJ2-7; D gene: -; V gene: TRBV15; CDR3 DNA: TGTGCCACCAGCAGGTTCTTAGGCTACGAGCAGTACTTC; CDR3 protein: CATSRFLGYEQYF
clone size: few; J gene: TRBJ2-5; D gene: -; V gene: TRBV28; CDR3 DNA: TGTGCCAGCAGTTTCCCGGTGGAGGCCCAGTACTTC; CDR3 protein: CASSFPVEAQYF
clone size: -; J gene: TRBJ1-5; D gene: -; V gene: TRBV15; CDR3 DNA: TGTGCCACCAGCTTGGGGGCGCGGGGGCCCCAGCATTTT; CDR3 protein: CATSLGARGPQHF
clone size: -; J gene: TRBJ1-5; D gene: TRBD1; V gene: TRBV20-1; CDR3 DNA: TGCAGTGCTAGAGATAGCAGGGGGAATCAGCCCCAGCATTTT; CDR3 protein: CSARDSRGNQPQHF
clone size: -; J gene: TRBJ1-5; D gene: -; V gene: TRBV5-8; CDR3 DNA: TGTGCCAGCAGCTTGTCTCCCGGGACAAACAATCAGCCCCAGCATTTT; CDR3 protein: CASSLSPGTNNQPQHF
clone size: once; J gene: TRBJ1-2; D gene: TRBD1; V gene: TRBV15; CDR3 DNA: TGTGCCACCACCCGGGACAGGGGAGGATATGGCTACACCTTC; CDR3 protein: CATTRDRGGYGYTF
clone size: -; J gene: TRBJ1-6; D gene: -; V gene: TRBV6-5; CDR3 DNA: TGTGCCAGCAGTTATTCTCTTGCAGGAAACAATTCACCCCTCCACTTT; CDR3 protein: CASSYSLAGNNSPLHF
clone size: -; J gene: TRBJ1-6; D gene: -; V gene: TRBV7-2; CDR3 DNA: TGTGCCAGCAGCTTAGGGACAGCAAATTCACCCCTCCACTTT; CDR3 protein: CASSLGTANSPLHF
clone size: -; J gene: TRBJ2-7; D gene: -; V gene: TRBV20-1; CDR3 DNA: TGCAGTGCTAGAGCCCCCCGGGGAACCTACGAGCAGTACTTC; CDR3 protein: CSARAPRGTYEQYF
clone size: -; J gene: TRBJ2-1; D gene: TRBD2; V gene: TRBV6-1; CDR3 DNA: TGTGCCCTGCAGCGGGAGAGGTCCTACAATGAGCAGTTCTTC; CDR3 protein: CALQRERSYNEQFF
clone size: -; J gene: TRBJ1-6; D gene: -; V gene: TRBV20-1; CDR3 DNA: TGCAGTGCTAGTTTCGGGACGATTAATTCACCCCTCCACTTT; CDR3 protein: CSASFGTINSPLHF
clone size: few; J gene: TRBJ1-2; D gene: -; V gene: TRBV24-1; CDR3 DNA: TGTGCCACCAGAACAGCGGGACAAGAGCTATCCTATGGCTACACCTTC; CDR3 protein: CATRTAGQELSYGYTF
clone size: -; J gene: TRBJ2-3; D gene: -; V gene: TRBV7-3; CDR3 DNA: TGTGCCAGCAGCAGGGGAGGCACAGATACGCAGTATTTT; CDR3 protein: CASSRGGTDTQYF
clone size: large; J gene: TRBJ2-7; D gene: -; V gene: TRBV24-1; CDR3 DNA: TGTGCCACCAGTGATCCGGAGGAGAGATACCCCACCTACGAGCAGTACTTC; CDR3 protein: CATSDPEERYPTYEQYF
clone size: few; J gene: TRBJ1-2; D gene: TRBD1; V gene: TRBV7-2; CDR3 DNA: TGTGCCAGCAGCTCCCAACAGGGGAACTATGGCTACACCTTC; CDR3 protein: CASSSQQGNYGYTF
clone size: -; J gene: TRBJ2-1; D gene: TRBD1; V gene: TRBV7-6; CDR3 DNA: TGTGCCAGCAGCTCGGGACAGGGGATCTACAATGAGCAGTTCTTC; CDR3 protein: CASSSGQGIYNEQFF
clone size: -; J gene: TRBJ1-6; D gene: -; V gene: TRBV21-1; CDR3 DNA: TGTGCCAGCAGCACCTGGACAGGGGGCTATAATTCACCCCTCCACTTT; CDR3 protein: CASSTWTGGYNSPLHF
clone size: -; J gene: TRBJ2-5; D gene: -; V gene: TRBV24-1; CDR3 DNA: TGTGCCACCAGTGGCGCCCCCCAGGGAATTGACGAGACCCAGTACTTC; CDR3 protein: CATSGAPQGIDETQYF
clone size: -; J gene: TRBJ2-1; D gene: -; V gene: TRBV11-3; CDR3 DNA: TGTGCCAGCAGCCAGGACCTAGTTCGCAATGAGCAGTTCTTC; CDR3 protein: CASSQDLVRNEQFF
clone size: -; J gene: TRBJ1-5; D gene: -; V gene: TRBV27; CDR3 DNA: TGTGCCAGCAGTTTGGGGCCGGGCAATCAGCCCCAGCATTTT; CDR3 protein: CASSLGPGNQPQHF
clone size: -; J gene: TRBJ2-7; D gene: TRBD1; V gene: TRBV6-1; CDR3 DNA: TGTGCCAGCAGTCCCAGGGGGCTCCAGGGCTACGAGCAGTACTTC; CDR3 protein: CASSPRGLQGYEQYF
clone size: few; J gene: TRBJ2-7; D gene: TRBD2; V gene: TRBV20-1; CDR3 DNA: TGCAGTGCTTTTCGTCGAGCGGGAGCTTACGAGCAGTACTTC; CDR3 protein: CSAFRRAGAYEQYF
clone size: few; J gene: TRBJ1-6; D gene: -; V gene: TRBV27; CDR3 DNA: TGTGCCAGCAACAAGCAGGGGTGGAATTCACCCCTCCACTTT; CDR3 protein: CASNKQGWNSPLHF
clone size: once; J gene: TRBJ1-2; D gene: TRBD1; V gene: TRBV6-1; CDR3 DNA: TGTGCCAGCAGCGACAGGGCTTGGGGCTACACCTTC; CDR3 protein: CASSDRAWGYTF